The clone carrying this T cell receptor (beta chain) turned up a few times. Antigen unknown. The data originate from a study of vaccination and CD4 T cells after COVID-19. Treatment: approximately 9-day PBMC culture with coronavirus spike peptide pools or control peptides (ViraFEST assay). Peptide pools at roughly 11 ug/ml, together with 7.5 to 10 IU/ml IL-2, were added to cultures of more than 1.5 million PBMCs per well. An Oncomine TCR Beta short-read assay was used to sequence the DNA from cultured CD4+ T cells. In TCRdb, the PCR reads were re-called with MiXCR into one record per CDR3 protein. Found here are 15,000 to 20,000 distinct CDR3 sequences, roughly 43% of them singletons; the top ten hold about 5.7%. CDR3 length: 15 amino acids. V dropped 0 bases and J dropped 5 bases, with 16 bases sitting between them. Germline values: CDR1 DFQATT, CDR2 SNEGSKA (reference sequence).

The source was CD4+ T cells from blood, cultured in vitro, collected before SARS-CoV-2 vaccination. The gene calls are TRBV20-1 and TRBJ2-5; D perhaps matches TRBD2 (6 bases). This TCR derives from a human donor who had recovered from COVID-19. CDR3 sequence reads: CSARDRGGMGETQYF. CDR3 in DNA: TGCAGTGCTAGAGATCGGGGCGGGATGGGGGAGACCCAGTACTTC.